This T cell receptor beta chain derives from a study of blood T cell repertoires in COVID-19. Under the authors' procedure: Researchers report that nucleated cell counts were estimated from reference gene primer amplification. Clones were sequenced by immunoSEQ multiplex PCR, and TCRdb holds only the in-frame ones, with some missing. D and trimming were read from the DNA, whereas the V and J calls and clone size are those reported in that table. The table has 350,000 to 450,000 clones, about 88% seen once; the top ten hold under 2%. This CDR3 is 14 amino acids long. The ends were cut back, 6 bases at V and 1 base at J, with 12 bases in the middle. Germline CDR1 is MDHEN and CDR2 is SYDVKM. Seattle researchers signed up patients amid active infection and tracked them longitudinally.

The clonotype was recovered from a woman aged 40 to 49 with COVID-19, enrolled during active disease. The chain employs TRBV28 and TRBJ1-1; D is unclear. Source material: peripheral blood. The CDR3 reads CASSPPGKNTEAFF. CDR3 bases: TGTGCCAGCAGCCCCCCGGGAAAGAACACTGAAGCTTTCTTT.